This T cell receptor (beta chain) emerged from a study of control samples from healthy donors and cancer patients. Deletions cut 1 base from V and 0 bases from J, with 7 bases between. Germline V CDR1 and CDR2: PRHDT, FYEKMQ (reference sequence). CDR3 size: 16 residues. Clones were sequenced by immunoSEQ multiplex PCR, and TCRdb holds only the in-frame ones, with some missing. The sample holds nearly 40,000 clones, approximately 90% seen once. This TCR was recovered from a woman in her fifties or sixties in good health. The chain recombines TRBV13 with TRBJ1-6; no firm D call. The sample comprised blood. CDR3 DNA: TGTGCCAGCAGCTTAGCGCAGAGCTCCTATAATTCACCCCTCCACTTT. It codes for CASSLAQSSYNSPLHF. The variable domain in full, completed from reference TRBV13 and TRBJ1-6, reads AAGVIQSPRHLIKEKRETATLKCYPIPRHDTVYWYQQGPGQDPQFLISFYEKMQSDKGSIPDRFSAQQFSDYHSELNMSSLELGDSALYFCASSLAQSSYNSPLHFGNGTRLTVT.